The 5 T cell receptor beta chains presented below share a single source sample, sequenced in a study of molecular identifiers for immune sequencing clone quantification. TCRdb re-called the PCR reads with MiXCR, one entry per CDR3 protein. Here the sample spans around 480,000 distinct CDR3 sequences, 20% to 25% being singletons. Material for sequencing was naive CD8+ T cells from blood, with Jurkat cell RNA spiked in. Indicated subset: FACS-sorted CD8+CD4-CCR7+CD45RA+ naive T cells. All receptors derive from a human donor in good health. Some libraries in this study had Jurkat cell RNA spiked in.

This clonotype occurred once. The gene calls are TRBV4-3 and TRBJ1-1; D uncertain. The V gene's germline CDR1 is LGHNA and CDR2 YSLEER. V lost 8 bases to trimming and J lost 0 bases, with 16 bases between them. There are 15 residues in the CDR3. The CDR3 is CASGPGPFVNTEAFF. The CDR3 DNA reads TGCGCCAGCGGCCCCGGGCCGTTCGTGAACACTGAAGCTTTCTTT.

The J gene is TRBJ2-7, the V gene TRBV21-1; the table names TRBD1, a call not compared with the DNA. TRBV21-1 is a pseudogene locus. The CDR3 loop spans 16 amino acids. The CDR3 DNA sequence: TGTGCCAGCAGCAAAGGAGGGGGGCCCACAGTCTACGAGCAGTACTTC. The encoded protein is CASSKGGGPTVYEQYF.

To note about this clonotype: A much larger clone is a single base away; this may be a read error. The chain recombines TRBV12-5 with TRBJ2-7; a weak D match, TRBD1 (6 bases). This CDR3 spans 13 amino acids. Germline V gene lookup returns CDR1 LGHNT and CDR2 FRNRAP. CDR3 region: CANGTGSAYEQYF. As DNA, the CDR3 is TGTGCTAATGGTACAGGGTCCGCCTACGAGCAGTACTTC.

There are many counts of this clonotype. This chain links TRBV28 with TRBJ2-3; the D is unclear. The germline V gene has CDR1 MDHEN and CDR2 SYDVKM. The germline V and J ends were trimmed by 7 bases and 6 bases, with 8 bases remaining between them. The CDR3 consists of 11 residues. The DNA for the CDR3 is TGTGCCAGCACGACTGGCGATACGCAGTATTTT. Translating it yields CASTTGDTQYF.

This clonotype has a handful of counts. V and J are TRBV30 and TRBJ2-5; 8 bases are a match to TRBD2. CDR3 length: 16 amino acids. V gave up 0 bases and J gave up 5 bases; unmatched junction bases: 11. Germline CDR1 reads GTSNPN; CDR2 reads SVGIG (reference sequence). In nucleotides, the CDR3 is TGTGCCTGGAGTGTCCCCGGGGGGGCACTTGAGGAGACCCAGTACTTC. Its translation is CAWSVPGGALEETQYF. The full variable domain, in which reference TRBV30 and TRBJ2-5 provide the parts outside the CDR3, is SQTIHQWPATLVQPVGSPLSLECTVEGTSNPNLYWYRQAAGRGLQLLFYSVGIGQISSEVPQNLSASRPQDRQFILSSKKLLLSDSGFYLCAWSVPGGALEETQYFGPGTRLLVL.